Listed here are 10 T cell receptor beta chains from one sample, sequenced in a study of T-cell reconstitution after alpha-beta-depleted transplantation in children. Using unique molecular identifiers, the investigators prepared the TCRbeta library. TCRdb fed the PCR reads into MiXCR, producing one record per CDR3 protein. The data hold nearly 550,000 distinct CDR3 sequences, with 18% observed a single time. Sequencing used PBMCs from the stem cell graft donor, obtained from the stem cell graft. The receptors derive from a human donor who donated a stem cell graft to a child with acute lymphoblastic leukemia.

The chain has TRBV5-1 and TRBJ2-5; D unclear. V was pared by 1 base and J by 0 bases, with 13 bases between. Germline CDR1 and CDR2: SGHRS and YFSETQ. The CDR3 is 16 amino acids. The CDR3 here is CASSLTTFRYQETQYF. The CDR3 coding sequence is TGCGCCAGCAGCTTGACGACCTTCCGGTACCAAGAGACCCAGTACTTC. Full variable domain (missing parts from reference TRBV5-1 and TRBJ2-5): KAGVTQTPRYLIKTRGQQVTLSCSPISGHRSVSWYQQTPGQGLQFLFEYFSETQRNKGNFPGRFSGRQFSNSRSEMNVSTLELGDSALYLCASSLTTFRYQETQYFGPGTRLLVL.

This clonotype was recorded a few times. This chain's CDR3 is CASSYMLVSGEQFF. The DNA for the CDR3 is TGTGCCAGCAGTTACATGCTAGTGTCGGGTGAGCAGTTCTTC. The genes are TRBV12-3 or TRBV12-4 and TRBJ2-1; unclear D gene. Between the trimmed V and J ends, which lost 4 bases and 9 bases, there was a span of 16 bases. The length of the CDR3 is 14 residues.

There are a few counts of this clonotype. V gene TRBV5-1 combines with J gene TRBJ2-1; D ambiguous. V lost 3 bases and J 2 bases, leaving 6 bases between the germline ends. This CDR3 has 13 residues. Germline values: CDR1 SGHRS, CDR2 YFSETQ. The CDR3, as DNA: TGCGCCAGCAGCTACGACCCCTACAATGAGCAGTTCTTC. Its protein product is CASSYDPYNEQFF.

This clonotype was found a few times. The chain carries TRBV5-1 and TRBJ1-2; D ambiguous. The V gene lost 1 base and the J gene lost 6 bases, with 10 bases spanning the gap. The length of the CDR3 is 13 residues. Germline V gene data show CDR1 as SGHRS and CDR2 as YFSETQ. The DNA for the CDR3 is TGCGCCAGCAGCTTGTTAGAGTCGGATGGCTACACCTTC. It yields the protein CASSLLESDGYTF.

Only a few counts were recorded for this clonotype. This chain uses TRBV25-1 with TRBJ2-1; D might be TRBD2 (6 bases). The CDR3 is 18 amino acids. V was cut by 2 bases and J by 0 bases, with 17 bases left in between. Germline V lookup: CDR1 MGHDK, CDR2 SYGVNS. CDR3 nucleotides: TGTGCCAGCAGTGAAAAGATACTAGCTGACAGCTCCTACAATGAGCAGTTCTTC. Translated, it gives CASSEKILADSSYNEQFF.

This clonotype has a handful of counts. The gene calls are TRBV5-1 and TRBJ2-5; 14 bases fit TRBD2. With V trimmed by 4 bases and J by 3 bases, 5 bases remained unmatched. CDR1 SGHRS and CDR2 YFSETQ come from the germline V gene. CDR3 length equals 16 residues. CDR3 sequence: CASSPRTSGRKETQYF. The CDR3 DNA is TGCGCCAGCAGCCCCAGGACTAGCGGGAGGAAAGAGACCCAGTACTTC.

The chain has TRBV6-2 or TRBV6-3 and TRBJ1-5; D ambiguous. CDR1 MNHEY and CDR2 SVGEGT come from the germline V gene. CDR3 length: 13 amino acids. V lost 2 bases, J lost 11 bases, and 13 bases lay in between. The CDR3, as DNA: TGTGCCAGCAGTTACGGGCTGACCACCACCCAGCATTTT. Protein product: CASSYGLTTTQHF.

The chain has TRBV12-3 or TRBV12-4 and TRBJ2-6, with D tentatively TRBD2 (6 bases). The CDR3 spans 18 residues. V gave up 7 bases and J gave up 1 base, with 20 bases separating them. The CDR3 sequence is CASIPTGEWSSGANVLTF. CDR3 DNA: TGTGCCAGCATCCCCACGGGGGAGTGGAGTTCTGGGGCCAACGTCCTGACTTTC.

The chain recombines TRBV28 with TRBJ2-7, with 7 bases lining up with TRBD2. Losses at the gene ends were 6 bases for V and 6 bases for J; bases not matched to a gene: 8. The CDR3 totals 13 residues. In germline, CDR1 is MDHEN, CDR2 SYDVKM. This chain's CDR3 is CASRVKTSREQYF. CDR3 DNA sequence: TGTGCCAGCAGGGTGAAGACTAGCCGCGAGCAGTACTTC.

V usage is TRBV19 and J usage is TRBJ2-1; perhaps TRBD1 as D (6 bases). V was pared by 3 bases and J by 3 bases, with 9 bases between. The germline V gene has CDR1 LNHDA and CDR2 SQIVND (reference sequence). This CDR3 contains 14 residues. CDR3: CASSIDRFYNEQFF. The DNA for the CDR3 is TGTGCCAGTAGTATCGACAGGTTCTACAATGAGCAGTTCTTC.